This TCR beta chain was sequenced in a study of CDR3 diversity in severe acne. This clonotype was seen a handful of times. TCRdb re-analysed the PCR reads in MiXCR, keeping a single row per CDR3 protein. The sample contains over 70,000 distinct CDR3 sequences, under 65% of which appear only once. The CDR3 loop spans 17 amino acids. Germline V gives CDR1 KGHDR, CDR2 SFDVKD. Trimming stripped 4 bases from V and 6 bases from J, with 21 bases between. The clonotype comes from a male donor in good health, without acne. The V call is TRBV24-1, the J call TRBJ1-5, with a weak D call TRBD1 (6 bases). Sequencing was carried out using blood. This CDR3 is CATSEGAGDAGGQPQHF. The CDR3 bases are TGTGCCACCAGTGAGGGGGCAGGGGATGCCGGCGGTCAGCCCCAGCATTTT.